Listed here is a single T cell receptor (beta chain). The antigen is undetermined. The sample belongs to a study of PD-L1 blockade in urothelial cancer. Study-level background: Blood analysis took place 3 weeks (second dose) and 6 weeks after treatment start. Researchers found blood samples held a median of 141,255 T cells. Study-wide results and caveats: Better progression-free and overall survival followed lower pretreatment blood clonality.

Time point meaning: pretreatment peripheral blood. CDR1 and CDR2 from the germline V gene are SEHNR and FQNEAQ (reference sequence). The CDR3 loop spans 16 amino acids. V gave up 3 bases and J gave up 7 bases; unmatched junction bases: 5. Some clones are missing from TCRdb's copy, which holds only in-frame ones; the method was immunoSEQ multiplex PCR. There are roughly 130,000 clones in the sample; roughly 83% occur only once, and about 2.9% lies in the top ten. The V and J genes are TRBV7-9 and TRBJ2-2; 13 bases are shared with TRBD2. The clonotype was recovered from a man aged 45-65 years with urothelial cancer. The source was PBMCs, collected around atezolizumab (anti-PD-L1) treatment. CDR3: CASSFGLAGVNGELFF. In nucleotides, the CDR3 is TGTGCCAGCAGCTTTGGACTAGCGGGAGTCAACGGGGAGCTGTTTTTT.